This passage covers 23 T cell receptor beta chains from one sample sequenced in a study of cytomegalovirus exposure and HLA in healthy donors. Some clones are missing from TCRdb's copy, which holds only in-frame ones; the method was immunoSEQ multiplex PCR. In the table there are some 64,000 clones, 90% to 96% of which are singletons. Specimen: PBMCs. The receptors were sampled from a woman aged 18-35 years in good health and CMV-seronegative.

V usage is TRBV28 and J usage is TRBJ2-1, with D perhaps TRBD2 (6 bases). The CDR3 covers 14 residues. Germline V lookup: CDR1 MDHEN, CDR2 SYDVKM. The V and J ends lost 1 base and 9 bases respectively, with 13 bases between them. Here the CDR3 reads CASSLYQVGGEQFF. The DNA for the CDR3 is TGTGCCAGCAGTTTATATCAGGTCGGGGGTGAGCAGTTCTTC.

The genes are TRBV10-3 and TRBJ1-2; 7 bases are shared with TRBD1. Germline V gene lookup returns CDR1 ENHRY and CDR2 SYGVKD. CDR3 length equals 15 residues. Trimming took 6 bases from V and 0 from J; bases not matched to a gene: 7. The CDR3 spells CAISLRQGANYGYTF. The CDR3 coding sequence is TGTGCCATCAGCCTAAGACAGGGAGCTAACTATGGCTACACCTTC.

This clone occurred a few times. The rearrangement links TRBV4-2 to TRBJ2-1; 7 nucleotides agree with TRBD2. The V gene end was trimmed by 0 bases and the J gene end by 6 bases; junction bases not matched to a gene: 8. CDR1 and CDR2 from the germline V gene are LGHNA and YNFKEQ. This CDR3 is 16 amino acids long. The CDR3 DNA sequence: TGTGCCAGCAGCCAAGAGGGGGTGGGAGGGCCCAATGAGCAGTTCTTC. Protein product: CASSQEGVGGPNEQFF.

This chain connects TRBV9 to TRBJ2-7; the match to TRBD2 covers 9 bases. V dropped 2 bases and J dropped 2; count of bases not matched to a gene: 5. CDR3 length: 15 amino acids. The germline V gene has CDR1 SGDLS and CDR2 YYNGEE. The CDR3 sequence: CASSVGAGGTYEQYF. The DNA for the CDR3 is TGTGCCAGCAGCGTGGGGGCGGGGGGGACCTACGAGCAGTACTTC.

This chain joins TRBV28 and TRBJ2-3, with TRBD2 matching over 7 bases. Germline CDR1 is MDHEN and CDR2 is SYDVKM. The CDR3 sequence is 14 residues long. Trimming at V came to 5 bases and at J to 4 bases, leaving 6 bases not matched to a gene. CDR3 protein: CASSAGTTPDTQYF. CDR3 sequence (DNA): TGTGCCAGCAGTGCCGGGACTACCCCAGATACGCAGTATTTT.

The chain joins TRBV7-9 to TRBJ1-2; 9 nucleotides line up with TRBD1. CDR1 and CDR2 (germline): SEHNR, FQNEAQ (reference sequence). The CDR3 is made up of 16 amino acids. J gave up 6 bases and V 5 bases, and 13 bases lay outside the gene matches. The CDR3 region is CASSPPRDRGGDGYTF. CDR3 sequence (DNA): TGTGCCAGCAGCCCGCCCCGTGACAGGGGGGGGGATGGCTACACCTTC.

This clone was picked up one time. The chain carries TRBV4-3 and TRBJ2-7; 8 bases match TRBD2. The CDR3 runs 16 residues. Losses at the gene ends were 3 bases for V and 7 bases for J; bases not matched to a gene: 14. Looked up from germline, CDR1 is LGHNA and CDR2 is YSLEER. The CDR3 spells CASSQARTSYLHEQYF. Here the CDR3 DNA reads TGCGCCAGCAGCCAGGCCAGGACTAGCTACCTCCATGAGCAGTACTTC.

V usage is TRBV5-4 and J usage is TRBJ2-7; TRBD1 matches at 8 bases. The CDR3 loop spans 15 amino acids. CDR1 is SGHNT, CDR2 YYREEE, per germline (reference sequence). V gave up 4 bases and J gave up 3 bases; unmatched junction bases: 9. CDR3 sequence reads: CASSEGQDPGYEQYF. CDR3 bases: TGTGCCAGCAGCGAGGGACAGGACCCGGGCTACGAGCAGTACTTC. Based on the CDR3 plus reference TRBV5-4 and TRBJ2-7, the full variable domain is ETGVTQSPTHLIKTRGQQVTLRCSSQSGHNTVSWYQQALGQGPQFIFQYYREEENGRGNFPPRFSGLQFPNYSSELNVNALELDDSALYLCASSEGQDPGYEQYFGPGTRLTVT.

This chain uses TRBV6-4 with TRBJ2-3; TRBD2 agrees at 12 bases. There are 16 residues in the CDR3. Losses at the gene ends were 2 bases for V and 4 bases for J; bases not matched to a gene: 4. Looked up from germline, CDR1 is MRHNA and CDR2 is SNTAGT. The CDR3 spells CASSDATSGGPDTQYF. CDR3 sequence (DNA): TGTGCCAGCAGTGACGCTACTAGCGGGGGGCCAGATACGCAGTATTTT.

J is TRBJ1-4 and V is TRBV18, with a possible D match to TRBD1 (6 bases). Germline CDR1 reads KGHSH; CDR2 reads LQKENI. This CDR3 comprises 14 residues. V was cut by 5 bases and J by 6 bases, with 13 bases left in between. The CDR3 here is CASSDRFGDEKLFF. The CDR3 DNA reads as TGTGCCAGCTCAGACAGGTTCGGAGATGAAAAACTGTTTTTT.

The V and J genes are TRBV6-6 and TRBJ1-1; a weak D match, TRBD1 (5 bases). CDR3 length: 16 residues. V lost 6 bases, J lost 1 base, and 18 bases lay in between. Germline V gene lookup returns CDR1 MNHNY and CDR2 SVGAGI (reference sequence). The CDR3 sequence is CASSQPPGRGNTEAFF. Here the CDR3 DNA reads TGTGCCAGCAGCCAACCCCCAGGGAGGGGGAACACTGAAGCTTTCTTT.

The chain carries TRBV28 and TRBJ2-1, with 7 bases identical to TRBD1. J lost 0 bases, V lost 8 bases, and 7 bases had no gene match. CDR1 and CDR2 (germline): MDHEN, SYDVKM. CDR3 size: 15 residues. The CDR3 loop is CASQGQHPSYNEQFF. The CDR3 DNA reads TGTGCCAGCCAGGGACAGCACCCCTCCTACAATGAGCAGTTCTTC.

The V call is TRBV30, the J call TRBJ2-5, with 9 bases identical to TRBD2. The CDR3 runs 16 residues. V was clipped by 4 bases and J by 5 bases; unmatched bases: 14. The germline V gene encodes CDR1 GTSNPN and CDR2 SVGIG (reference sequence). The CDR3 coding sequence is TGTGCCTGGACTCCCGGTAGCGGGAGCCGTGGGGAGACCCAGTACTTC. Its protein product is CAWTPGSGSRGETQYF.

This clone was recorded once. The chain recombines TRBV29-1 with TRBJ2-3; maybe TRBD1 (7 bases). V was pared by 7 bases and J by 4 bases, with 18 bases between. This CDR3 region has 14 residues. The germline gives CDR1 SQVTM, CDR2 ANQGSEA. In nucleotides, the CDR3 is TGCAGCGCCGCGACAGGGTGGGGGGCAGATACGCAGTATTTT. Its translation is CSAATGWGADTQYF.

The V gene is TRBV5-1, the J gene TRBJ1-1, with TRBD1 matching over 10 bases. CDR1 and CDR2 (germline): SGHRS, YFSETQ. The trim removed 4 bases at V and 1 base at J, leaving 10 bases unmatched. The CDR3 loop spans 17 amino acids. In DNA form, the CDR3 reads TGCGCCAGCAGCCCGGGACAGGGGCCTTTTGGGAACACTGAAGCTTTCTTT. Its translation: CASSPGQGPFGNTEAFF.

In its sample, this clone was seen once. This chain uses TRBV25-1 with TRBJ1-4; 9 bases are a match to TRBD1. Germline lookup yields CDR1 MGHDK and CDR2 SYGVNS. V was clipped by 4 bases and J by 7 bases; unmatched bases: 7. The CDR3 runs 15 residues. CDR3: CASSARGTGSEKLFF. As DNA, the CDR3 is TGTGCCAGCAGTGCCCGTGGGACAGGGTCTGAAAAACTGTTTTTT.

The chain uses TRBV2 and TRBJ2-1, with 11 nucleotides matching TRBD2. V shed 9 bases, J shed 8 bases, and the junction held 9 bases outside the gene matches. CDR1 is SNHLY and CDR2 is FYNNEI in the germline V gene. The CDR3 is made up of 14 amino acids. The CDR3, as DNA: TGTGCCAGTAATTGGCTAGCGGGAGGTGATGAGCAGTTCTTC. Its translation: CASNWLAGGDEQFF.

This clone was recorded only once. The chain employs TRBV27 and TRBJ1-2, with D possibly matching TRBD1 (6 bases). V was pared by 6 bases and J by 5 bases, with 19 bases between. The V gene's germline CDR1 is MNHEY and CDR2 SMNVEV (reference sequence). The CDR3 is made up of 15 amino acids. The CDR3 reads CASRRNGQLGYGYTF. The CDR3 bases are TGTGCCAGCAGGAGAAATGGACAGTTGGGGTATGGCTACACCTTC.

This rearrangement joins TRBV5-1 to TRBJ2-3; D is unresolved. CDR3 length: 15 amino acids. From germline, CDR1 is SGHRS and CDR2 YFSETQ. V lost 0 bases and J lost 4, with 12 bases in between. The CDR3 region is CASSLAAVLPDTQYF. The CDR3 bases are TGCGCCAGCAGCTTGGCCGCGGTGCTGCCAGATACGCAGTATTTT.

The V call is TRBV28, the J call TRBJ2-7; D gene ambiguous. The CDR3 spans 13 residues. Germline V gene lookup returns CDR1 MDHEN and CDR2 SYDVKM. V was shortened by 7 bases and J by 0 bases, with 10 bases between the two germline ends. CDR3 sequence (DNA): TGTGCCAGCAAACTGGGCAGCTCCTACGAGCAGTACTTC. This gives the protein CASKLGSSYEQYF.

The chain couples TRBV30 to TRBJ2-7; TRBD2 aligns across 11 bases. The trim removed 0 bases at V and 4 bases at J, leaving 5 bases unmatched. Germline CDR1 is GTSNPN and CDR2 is SVGIG (reference sequence). There are 15 residues in the CDR3. The CDR3 nucleotides read TGTGCCTGGAGTGTACGAACTAGCGGGGGTTACGAGCAGTACTTC. It encodes CAWSVRTSGGYEQYF.

This clone has just one count. This chain joins TRBV30 and TRBJ1-1; the D is unclear. The CDR3 is made up of 14 amino acids. Germline V gene sequence: CDR1 GTSNPN, CDR2 SVGIG (reference sequence). V was cut by 2 bases and J by 5 bases, with 15 bases left in between. CDR3 nucleotides: TGTGCCTGGAGTCGGGATTTTTCGGGGACTGAAGCTTTCTTT. Encoded protein: CAWSRDFSGTEAFF. Looking up the rest from reference TRBV30 and TRBJ1-1 gives the full variable domain: SQTIHQWPATLVQPVGSPLSLECTVEGTSNPNLYWYRQAAGRGLQLLFYSVGIGQISSEVPQNLSASRPQDRQFILSSKKLLLSDSGFYLCAWSRDFSGTEAFFGQGTRLTVV.

This clone was counted once. The gene calls are TRBV7-9 and TRBJ2-1; 11 bases are shared with TRBD2. Trimming cost V 1 base and J 4 bases; bases outside gene matches: 3. Germline V gene data show CDR1 as SEHNR and CDR2 as FQNEAQ (reference sequence). This CDR3 comprises 16 residues. CDR3 sequence (DNA): TGTGCCAGCAGCTTAGGACTAGCGGGGTCTTACAATGAGCAGTTCTTC. This gives the protein CASSLGLAGSYNEQFF.